This T cell receptor (beta chain) originates from a study of CD8+ T cells in alopecia areata (dated by TCRdb to 2017 to 2018). Looking at the study overall: The treated patients took part in an open-label pilot trial in which moderate-to-severe alopecia areata was treated with oral tofacitinib at 5 to 10 mg twice daily. Scalp clonality was compared across normal scalp (n=4), patchy alopecia areata scalp (n=8), and alopecia totalis/universalis scalp (n=8). In humans, TCRbeta sequencing was performed on scalp tissue and on sorted CD4+ and CD8+ peripheral blood T cells from healthy controls and from patients with patchy or totalis/universalis alopecia areata. Biopsies were taken from tofacitinib-treated patients at baseline and again at 4 and 24 weeks into treatment, and several of those patients also had a later scalp biopsy. RNA was obtained with the PAXgene miRNA kit for fixed scalp, the miRNeasy kit for PBMCs, and the RNeasy kit for mouse skin. Tofacitinib was administered for 6 to 18 months, and 6 months of follow-up off drug were then conducted to assess delayed response and recurrence. TCRbeta CDR3 regions were amplified by immunoSEQ multiplex PCR using 35 Vbeta forward and 13 Jbeta reverse primers. In both human patients and the C3H/HeJ mouse model, the study applied high-throughput TCRbeta sequencing to look at T cell clonal expansion in alopecia areata. For the treated patients, the SALT score, which quantifies what percentage of scalp surface area is affected, served as the measure of disease severity.

The sample's treatment or condition label, decoded: oral pan-JAK inhibitor, 5-10 mg twice daily. Lesional scalp punch biopsies and peripheral blood were obtained from alopecia areata patients. PBMCs were separated by density centrifugation and stained for CD3, CD4 and CD8, after which CD4+ and CD8+ T cells were sorted on a FACSAria. Only one count was recorded for this clone. What this receptor recognizes is not known. Base qualities are missing; no much larger clone stands one base away. The study at large found these results: Resident alphabeta T cells in normal human skin are also sequenced, complicating scalp TCR repertoire analysis, unlike mouse skin dominated by gammadelta T cells. Compared with normal scalp, lesional scalp had higher clonality and more expanded CD8+ clones, particularly in alopecia totalis/universalis, a pattern that suggests antigenic drive. Because the treated cohort was small and had just a single nonresponder, larger studies are needed to establish links between baseline CD8+ expansion and response. Shared TCR sequences between patients were less evident than in mice, which may be partly attributable to HLA diversity in the patient population. During tofacitinib treatment, many expanded lesional clones stuck around in both scalp and blood, and this persistence may partly explain why relapse happens after treatment is stopped. Tofacitinib significantly decreased scalp clonality and the number of expanded CD8+ clones among the top 100 scalp clones.

Library prep was done by the immunoSEQ multiplex PCR assay. To provide template for TCR sequencing, every sample had RNA extracted and reverse transcribed into cDNA. First-strand cDNA was synthesized with SuperScript III using a 2:1 mix of oligo-dT and random hexamers. Amplification bias was assessed with a synthetic immune receptor repertoire, and residual bias was removed computationally. The paper's processing steps were these. After raw reads were preprocessed to remove errors, the CDR3 was defined following IMGT conventions as running from the conserved cysteine to phenylalanine. Clonality was calculated as 1 minus Shannon entropy normalized by log2 of the number of productive unique TCRs. Scalp TCRbeta sequences were cross-referenced with sorted blood CD4 and CD8 repertoires so that the CD4 or CD8 identity of scalp clones could be inferred. TCRdb holds this immuneACCESS table with in-frame rearrangements only. Some clones are missing; in checked studies, unresolved V genes explain under half, and the rest has no known cause. That table gives V, J and clone size, and the DNA gave D and trimming. The sample profile shows under 130,000 clones; just over 85% of them were found once. The biggest ten clones account for around 10% of the sample.

Inclusive of the bounding cysteine and phenylalanine, the CDR3 is 14 residues long. The entry retains the CDR3 DNA only, 42 bases that are in frame from base 1. Trimming takes 5 bases off V and 8 bases off J; junction bases not matched to a gene: 6. The germline V gene (reference sequence) provides CDR1 LNHDA and CDR2 SQIVND. This chain joins TRBV19 to TRBJ2-1; 10 bases in the junction line up with TRBD2. The material was CD8+ T cells sorted from blood, obtained around week 34, from a patient treated with tofacitinib. The TCR was taken from a human donor with alopecia areata. At the DNA level, the sequence is TGTGCCAGTAGTCCCCTAGCGGGGGTCTATGAGCAGTTCTTC. Its coded protein is CASSPLAGVYEQFF.